A selection of T cell receptor beta chains follows, all from one sample in a study of Graves' ophthalmopathy and Graves' hyperthyroidism. TCRdb reprocessed the multiplex PCR reads with MiXCR, giving one entry per CDR3 protein. Here the sample spans just over 600,000 distinct CDR3 sequences, about 20% being singletons. Specimen: peripheral blood. Receptors originate from a woman aged 18-29 years with stable Graves' hyperthyroidism. Some clones in this sample may be carry-over from other donors' samples. Both conserved end residues are part of each CDR3. A D gene is named only where the DNA matches it firmly. Only part of the rows carry a size: once, few, many, or a class if the clone is expanded.

V gene: TRBV20-1; clone size: few; D gene: TRBD2; J gene: TRBJ2-7; CDR3 protein: CSARDYRGRVGEQYF; CDR3 DNA: TGCAGTGCTAGAGATTACCGCGGGAGGGTAGGGGAGCAGTACTTC
V gene: TRBV28; clone size: many; D gene: .; J gene: TRBJ1-2; CDR3 protein: CASSFYGGSSNYGYTF; CDR3 DNA: TGTGCCAGCAGTTTTTACGGGGGCAGCTCTAACTATGGCTACACCTTC
V gene: TRBV12-3/TRBV12-4; clone size: few; D gene: .; J gene: TRBJ2-7; CDR3 protein: CASSRTVSSYEQYF; CDR3 DNA: TGTGCCAGCAGTAGGACAGTGAGCTCCTACGAGCAGTACTTC
V gene: TRBV7-2; clone size: few; D gene: TRBD1; J gene: TRBJ2-2; CDR3 protein: CASSLGTGAGELFF; CDR3 DNA: TGTGCCAGCAGCCTGGGGACAGGGGCCGGGGAGCTGTTTTTT
V gene: TRBV19; clone size: .; D gene: TRBD1; J gene: TRBJ1-1; CDR3 protein: CASSIDRDRVRLWTEAFF; CDR3 DNA: TGTGCCAGTAGTATAGACCGGGACAGGGTTCGATTATGGACTGAAGCTTTCTTT
V gene: TRBV30; clone size: many; D gene: .; J gene: TRBJ1-2; CDR3 protein: CAWSDETNYGYTF; CDR3 DNA: TGTGCCTGGAGTGATGAAACTAACTATGGCTACACCTTC
V gene: TRBV9; clone size: many; D gene: TRBD1; J gene: TRBJ2-7; CDR3 protein: CASSPSGGTGEQYF; CDR3 DNA: TGTGCCAGCAGCCCATCAGGGGGCACAGGCGAGCAGTACTTC
V gene: TRBV3-1; clone size: .; D gene: TRBD1; J gene: TRBJ2-7; CDR3 protein: CASSQGGTGSYEQYF; CDR3 DNA: TGTGCCAGCAGCCAAGGAGGGACAGGATCCTACGAGCAGTACTTC
V gene: TRBV6-1; clone size: many; D gene: .; J gene: TRBJ2-7; CDR3 protein: CASSEAALSYEQYF; CDR3 DNA: TGTGCCAGCAGTGAGGCGGCCCTCAGCTACGAGCAGTACTTC
V gene: TRBV18; clone size: few; D gene: TRBD1; J gene: TRBJ1-1; CDR3 protein: CASSPGRGRLNTEAFF; CDR3 DNA: TGTGCCAGCTCACCGGGGAGGGGGCGGCTGAACACTGAAGCTTTCTTT
V gene: TRBV30; clone size: .; D gene: .; J gene: TRBJ1-2; CDR3 protein: CAWRAAGGGYTF; CDR3 DNA: TGTGCCTGGCGAGCCGCCGGCGGCGGCTACACCTTC
V gene: TRBV9; clone size: many; D gene: .; J gene: TRBJ1-3; CDR3 protein: CASSPGISAGNTIYF; CDR3 DNA: TGTGCCAGCAGCCCGGGGATCTCAGCTGGAAACACCATATATTTT
V gene: TRBV27; clone size: few; D gene: .; J gene: TRBJ1-1; CDR3 protein: CASSLSGRRNTEAFF; CDR3 DNA: TGTGCCAGCAGTTTATCGGGGCGGAGGAACACTGAAGCTTTCTTT
V gene: TRBV28; clone size: many; D gene: .; J gene: TRBJ2-7; CDR3 protein: CASSFLTYEQYF; CDR3 DNA: TGTGCCAGCAGTTTCTTGACCTACGAGCAGTACTTC
V gene: TRBV7-9; clone size: .; D gene: TRBD1; J gene: TRBJ1-2; CDR3 protein: CASSPWDRGHYGYTF; CDR3 DNA: TGTGCCAGCAGCCCCTGGGACAGGGGTCACTATGGCTACACCTTC
V gene: TRBV5-1; clone size: many; D gene: .; J gene: TRBJ1-6; CDR3 protein: CASSPTGQNYNSPLHF; CDR3 DNA: TGCGCCAGCAGCCCAACGGGACAAAATTATAATTCACCCCTCCACTTT
V gene: TRBV30; clone size: .; D gene: TRBD1; J gene: TRBJ2-4; CDR3 protein: CAWSDGQALAKNIQYF; CDR3 DNA: TGTGCCTGGAGTGACGGACAGGCGCTAGCCAAAAACATTCAGTACTTC
V gene: TRBV4-1; clone size: many; D gene: .; J gene: TRBJ2-7; CDR3 protein: CASSQDQGPLREQYF; CDR3 DNA: TGCGCCAGCAGCCAAGATCAAGGACCATTACGGGAGCAGTACTTC
V gene: TRBV7-9; clone size: many; D gene: .; J gene: TRBJ1-2; CDR3 protein: CASSRGGRGYTF; CDR3 DNA: TGTGCCAGCAGCAGAGGGGGTCGAGGCTACACCTTC
V gene: TRBV5-6; clone size: many; D gene: .; J gene: TRBJ1-5; CDR3 protein: CASSLFYSNQPQHF; CDR3 DNA: TGTGCCAGCAGCTTATTCTATAGCAATCAGCCCCAGCATTTT
V gene: TRBV27; clone size: many; D gene: .; J gene: TRBJ1-2; CDR3 protein: CASSSALWRLGYGYTF; CDR3 DNA: TGTGCCAGCAGTTCCGCCCTCTGGCGGCTGGGCTATGGCTACACCTTC
V gene: TRBV5-4; clone size: few; D gene: .; J gene: TRBJ1-1; CDR3 protein: CASSLASQVSVGTEAFF; CDR3 DNA: TGTGCCAGCAGCTTGGCGAGCCAGGTTTCGGTAGGCACTGAAGCTTTCTTT
V gene: TRBV28; clone size: many; D gene: .; J gene: TRBJ1-2; CDR3 protein: CASRTQADYGYTF; CDR3 DNA: TGTGCCAGCAGGACCCAGGCTGACTATGGCTACACCTTC
V gene: TRBV3-1; clone size: few; D gene: TRBD2; J gene: TRBJ2-2; CDR3 protein: CASSPYTVGLAGTGELFF; CDR3 DNA: TGTGCCAGCAGCCCCTACACCGTCGGACTAGCGGGCACTGGGGAGCTGTTTTTT
V gene: TRBV13; clone size: many; D gene: TRBD2; J gene: TRBJ2-7; CDR3 protein: CASSIGALFSGGNSYEQYF; CDR3 DNA: TGTGCCAGCAGCATAGGAGCCCTTTTTAGCGGGGGCAACTCCTACGAGCAGTACTTC
V gene: TRBV19; clone size: many; D gene: .; J gene: TRBJ2-7; CDR3 protein: CASSIGSRDEQYF; CDR3 DNA: TGTGCCAGTAGTATAGGATCGAGGGACGAGCAGTACTTC
V gene: TRBV4-1; clone size: .; D gene: .; J gene: TRBJ1-1; CDR3 protein: CASSQDGRELSEAFF; CDR3 DNA: TGCGCCAGCAGCCAAGATGGCAGGGAGCTTTCTGAAGCTTTCTTT
V gene: TRBV5-1; clone size: .; D gene: TRBD1; J gene: TRBJ2-7; CDR3 protein: CASRTDRDEQYF; CDR3 DNA: TGCGCCAGCAGAACCGACAGGGACGAGCAGTACTTC
V gene: TRBV7-2; clone size: few; D gene: .; J gene: TRBJ2-7; CDR3 protein: CASSLSREYYEQYF; CDR3 DNA: TGTGCCAGCAGCTTAAGTCGGGAGTACTACGAGCAGTACTTC
V gene: TRBV20-1; clone size: many; D gene: TRBD2; J gene: TRBJ2-5; CDR3 protein: CSATGGDQETQYF; CDR3 DNA: TGCAGTGCTACGGGGGGAGACCAAGAGACCCAGTACTTC
V gene: TRBV6-5; clone size: once; D gene: .; J gene: TRBJ2-2; CDR3 protein: CASSYGQFANTGELFF; CDR3 DNA: TGTGCCAGCAGTTACGGACAGTTCGCGAACACCGGGGAGCTGTTTTTT
V gene: TRBV24-1; clone size: .; D gene: .; J gene: TRBJ2-2; CDR3 protein: CATSAWQEAGELFF; CDR3 DNA: TGTGCCACCAGTGCCTGGCAAGAAGCCGGGGAGCTGTTTTTT
V gene: TRBV12-3/TRBV12-4; clone size: many; D gene: .; J gene: TRBJ2-1; CDR3 protein: CASSDPREGGSYNEQFF; CDR3 DNA: TGTGCCAGCAGCGACCCACGGGAAGGGGGCTCCTACAATGAGCAGTTCTTC
V gene: TRBV6-1; clone size: .; D gene: TRBD1; J gene: TRBJ2-5; CDR3 protein: CASRTAGGGETQYF; CDR3 DNA: TGTGCCAGCAGAACTGCAGGGGGCGGAGAGACCCAGTACTTC
V gene: TRBV27; clone size: many; D gene: .; J gene: TRBJ2-2; CDR3 protein: CASQDANTGELFF; CDR3 DNA: TGTGCCAGCCAGGATGCGAACACCGGGGAGCTGTTTTTT
V gene: TRBV11-2; clone size: .; D gene: .; J gene: TRBJ1-2; CDR3 protein: CASSLRGGPGYTF; CDR3 DNA: TGTGCCAGCAGCTTACGAGGAGGACCTGGCTACACCTTC